This T cell receptor beta chain originates from a study of shared clonotypes between healthy human individuals. Whole-study context: A couple of women and a few men aged 18 to 49 made up the donors. Study results and limitations: A limitation of the genetic and exposure-history diversity represented arose from few donors.

The data were produced by immunoSEQ multiplex PCR, yet TCRdb's version contains in-frame clones alone and is incomplete. The sample holds millions of clones, 85% to 95% seen once. The ends lost 6 bases at V and 2 bases at J; junction bases unmatched: 6. There are 15 residues in the CDR3. Germline V lookup: CDR1 MNHEY, CDR2 SMNVEV (reference sequence). In this sample, this clone turned up a few times. Its antigen is unidentified. At the DNA level, this CDR3 is encoded by other sequences in the same sample as well. The source of this sequence is a man aged 18 to 29 in good health. The source material was naive CD4+ T cells sorted from blood. Documented subset: CD45RA+ positively selected. The V gene is TRBV27, the J gene TRBJ2-7, with 11 bases matching TRBD2. CDR3 loop: CASSLRLAGTYEQYF. The CDR3, as DNA: TGTGCCAGCAGCCTTAGACTAGCGGGGACCTACGAGCAGTACTTC.